The 27 T cell receptor beta chains below all came from one sample that was sequenced in a study of T cells in Graves' hyperthyroidism and ophthalmopathy. The investigators amplified TCR beta CDR3 regions from RNA transcripts. HTBI primers were the set used in a first-round RT-PCR of the TCR CDR3. TCRdb processed the multiplex PCR reads anew with MiXCR; each CDR3 protein has one entry. The repertoire includes about 350,000 distinct CDR3 sequences, 14% of them detected once, and roughly 25% sits in the top ten. Input material: blood. The receptors stem from a woman aged 25-40 years with Graves' hyperthyroidism.

This clonotype showed up many times. This rearrangement joins TRBV20-1 to TRBJ2-3, with D perhaps TRBD2 (6 bases). From germline, CDR1 is DFQATT and CDR2 SNEGSKA (reference sequence). The V and J ends lost 3 bases and 6 bases respectively, with 13 bases between them. CDR3 length: 13 residues. The CDR3 region is CSARGLSGDTQYF. The CDR3 bases are TGCAGTGCTAGGGGACTCTCAGGGGATACGCAGTATTTT.

This clonotype was counted only a few times. The CDR3 loop reads CASSPPSGSISYNEQFF. CDR3 nucleotide sequence: TGTGCCAGCAGTCCCCCTAGCGGGAGTATCTCCTACAATGAGCAGTTCTTC. The gene calls are TRBV28 and TRBJ2-1, with TRBD2 identical over 10 bases. V dropped 5 bases and J dropped 0; count of bases not matched to a gene: 7. The length of the CDR3 is 17 residues. Germline V gene lookup returns CDR1 MDHEN and CDR2 SYDVKM. Complete variable domain (other parts from reference TRBV28 and TRBJ2-1): DVKVTQSSRYLVKRTGEKVFLECVQDMDHENMFWYRQDPGLGLRLIYFSYDVKMKEKGDIPEGYSVSREKKERFSLILESASTNQTSMYLCASSPPSGSISYNEQFFGPGTRLTVL.

The table lists this clonotype with a few counts. The chain employs TRBV20-1 and TRBJ1-1, with unresolved D. Germline CDR1 and CDR2: DFQATT and SNEGSKA (reference sequence). Trimming left V 6 bases short and J 1 base short, with 12 bases between. The CDR3 totals 13 residues. This chain's CDR3 is CSAVFTTNTEAFF. CDR3 coding DNA: TGCAGTGCCGTGTTCACCACGAACACTGAAGCTTTCTTT.

The J gene is TRBJ2-7, the V gene TRBV28; D remains unclear. CDR3 size: 14 residues. The V gene lost 3 bases and the J gene lost 1 base, with 10 bases spanning the gap. From germline, CDR1 is MDHEN and CDR2 SYDVKM. The CDR3 DNA reads as TGTGCCAGCAGTTTGGGATGGCGGTCCTACGAGCAGTACTTC. Residues: CASSLGWRSYEQYF.

The J gene is TRBJ1-1, the V gene TRBV7-9; the match to TRBD1 covers 9 bases. The CDR3 sequence is 15 residues long. Per the germline V gene, CDR1 is SEHNR and CDR2 is FQNEAQ (reference sequence). V was pared by 4 bases and J by 1 base, with 4 bases of the junction left unmatched. The DNA for the CDR3 is TGTGCCAGCAGCTCGTCGGGACAGGGGAACACTGAAGCTTTCTTT. Translated: CASSSSGQGNTEAFF.

This clonotype was seen repeatedly, ten times or more. The DNA of the CDR3 is TGTGCCAGCAGTGACCGAAGGGATAATGAGCAGTTCTTC. It encodes CASSDRRDNEQFF. The chain combines TRBV2 with TRBJ2-1, with D unresolved. The germline V and J ends were trimmed by 3 bases and 7 bases, with 10 bases remaining between them. CDR1 is SNHLY, CDR2 FYNNEI, per germline. The CDR3 has 13 residues.

The table lists this clonotype with many counts. The chain links TRBV7-3 to TRBJ2-3; TRBD2 is a possible D gene (6 bases). Trimming shortened V by 5 bases and J by 5 bases, and 20 bases separated the two germline ends. The CDR3 is 16 residues long. From germline, CDR1 is SGHTA and CDR2 FQGTGA. The CDR3 reads CASSQRPSGRRDTQYF. CDR3 nucleotide sequence: TGTGCCAGCAGCCAGAGACCGTCCGGGAGAAGAGATACGCAGTATTTT.

The sample holds many counts of this clonotype. V gene TRBV5-1 combines with J gene TRBJ1-1; 9 bases are shared with TRBD1. J lost 5 bases, V lost 3 bases, and 11 bases had no gene match. There are 16 residues in the CDR3. Germline CDR1 and CDR2: SGHRS and YFSETQ. The DNA of the CDR3 is TGCGCCAGCAGCTCGGGGGGACAGGGTATAGGAACTGAAGCTTTCTTT. Translated: CASSSGGQGIGTEAFF.

The chain carries TRBV6-1 and TRBJ2-5; TRBD1 or TRBD2 may be the D gene (5 bases each). The V end was cut by 6 bases, the J end by 2 bases, with 10 bases between. Germline V lookup: CDR1 MNHNS, CDR2 SASEGT. This CDR3 has 13 amino acids. As DNA, the CDR3 is TGTGCCAGCAGCGGGACGGAACAAGAGACCCAGTACTTC. It codes for CASSGTEQETQYF.

This clonotype has only a few counts. The chain links TRBV5-1 to TRBJ1-1; D is perhaps TRBD1 (5 bases). CDR3 length equals 13 residues. V lost 0 bases and J lost 5, with 8 bases in between. Per the germline V gene, CDR1 is SGHRS and CDR2 is YFSETQ. CDR3 bases: TGCGCCAGCAGCTTGGATTGGGGGACTGAAGCTTTCTTT. Protein product: CASSLDWGTEAFF.

This clonotype was counted ten times or more. This sequence joins TRBV7-2 and TRBJ2-5; 10 bases are shared with TRBD1. Germline V gene sequence: CDR1 SGHTA, CDR2 FQGNSA. The ends lost 5 bases at V and 5 bases at J; junction bases unmatched: 11. The length of the CDR3 is 16 residues. The CDR3: CASSRETGGLRETQYF. CDR3 bases: TGTGCCAGCAGCAGAGAGACAGGGGGCTTAAGGGAGACCCAGTACTTC.

This clonotype was recorded at least ten times. The CDR3 DNA sequence: TGTGCCAGCAGTGAAACAGGGTCTGCTCCAAATCAGCCCCAGCATTTT. Amino acids: CASSETGSAPNQPQHF. This chain joins TRBV2 and TRBJ1-5, with D possibly TRBD1 on 6 matching bases. The CDR3 sequence is 16 residues long. Germline values: CDR1 SNHLY, CDR2 FYNNEI. V lost 2 bases to trimming and J lost 4 bases, with 15 bases between them.

This clonotype was counted at least ten times. V is TRBV28 and J is TRBJ1-5; D gene ambiguous. CDR1 and CDR2 from the germline V gene are MDHEN and SYDVKM. The V end was cut by 3 bases, the J end by 6 bases, with 12 bases between. The CDR3 is 14 residues long. The CDR3 nucleotides are TGTGCCAGCAGTTTGTTGGGAGGTGGTCAGCCCCAGCATTTT. Translated: CASSLLGGGQPQHF.

This chain joins TRBV29-1 and TRBJ2-1, with TRBD2 identical over 8 bases. Per the germline V gene, CDR1 is SQVTM and CDR2 is ANQGSEA. The CDR3 is 15 residues long. The V and J ends lost 6 bases and 2 bases, in that order; junction bases with no gene match: 9. CDR3 in amino acids: CSVTGGREAYNEQFF. The CDR3 DNA sequence: TGCAGCGTGACGGGTGGGCGGGAGGCCTACAATGAGCAGTTCTTC.

As DNA, the CDR3 is TGTGCCAGCAGTCCGGGACAGTTTAATTCACCCCTCCACTTT. Encoded protein: CASSPGQFNSPLHF. The chain has TRBV28 and TRBJ1-6; TRBD1 matches 7 bases. The CDR3 is 14 amino acids. CDR1 and CDR2 (germline): MDHEN, SYDVKM. Germline trimming cut 5 bases from V and 6 bases from J; bases unmatched to any gene: 4.

This clonotype was counted only a few times. The chain has TRBV19 and TRBJ1-2; no clear D. The CDR3 sequence is 15 residues long. Trimming left V 3 bases short and J 3 bases short, with 14 bases between. Germline CDR1 reads LNHDA; CDR2 reads SQIVND (reference sequence). CDR3 sequence: CASSIRPTGDYGYTF. In DNA, the CDR3 is TGTGCCAGTAGTATCCGGCCGACCGGAGACTATGGCTACACCTTC.

This clonotype has at least ten counts. The genes are TRBV3-1 and TRBJ2-7; possibly TRBD1 or TRBD2 for D (7 bases each). V was pared by 4 bases and J by 5 bases, with 12 bases between. This CDR3 contains 13 residues. The germline gives CDR1 LGHDT, CDR2 YNNKEL (reference sequence). CDR3 sequence reads: CASSLGGGNEQYF. The CDR3 coding sequence is TGTGCCAGCAGCCTGGGAGGGGGCAACGAGCAGTACTTC.

The genes are TRBV30 and TRBJ1-1; the D gene is possibly TRBD1 (6 bases). The CDR3 spans 14 residues. V lost 0 bases to trimming and J lost 4 bases, with 12 bases between them. Looked up from germline, CDR1 is GTSNPN and CDR2 is SVGIG (reference sequence). Here the CDR3 DNA reads TGTGCCTGGAGTGTGGCCGGGGGCGTCACTGAAGCTTTCTTT. This codes for CAWSVAGGVTEAFF.

This clonotype was counted only a few times. The chain joins TRBV7-9 to TRBJ2-1; D is unresolved. The germline CDR1 and CDR2 sequences are SEHNR and FQNEAQ (reference sequence). CDR3 length: 16 amino acids. The ends were cut back, 6 bases at V and 7 bases at J, with 22 bases in the middle. The CDR3 bases are TGTGCCAGCAGTCTCGCTCTCACCCCTTTAAGGAATGAGCAGTTCTTC. Translated: CASSLALTPLRNEQFF. Looking up the rest from reference TRBV7-9 and TRBJ2-1 gives the full variable domain: DTGVSQNPRHKITKRGQNVTFRCDPISEHNRLYWYRQTLGQGPEFLTYFQNEAQLEKSRLLSDRFSAERPKGSFSTLEIQRTEQGDSAMYLCASSLALTPLRNEQFFGPGTRLTVL.

This clonotype appeared many times. This chain joins TRBV11-2 and TRBJ1-5; TRBD1 is a possible D gene (6 bases). Germline V gives CDR1 SGHAT, CDR2 FQNNGV. Trimming left V 1 base short and J 2 bases short, with 12 bases between. CDR3 length: 16 amino acids. CDR3 sequence reads: CASSLGGGAGNQPQHF. The CDR3, as DNA: TGTGCCAGCAGCTTAGGAGGGGGGGCTGGCAATCAGCCCCAGCATTTT.

V is TRBV7-2 and J is TRBJ2-3, with D unclear. Between the trimmed V and J ends, which lost 6 bases and 0 bases, there was a span of 7 bases. In germline, CDR1 is SGHTA, CDR2 FQGNSA. The CDR3 is 13 amino acids. The CDR3 region is CASRVASTDTQYF. The CDR3 region has the DNA TGTGCCAGCAGGGTAGCTAGCACAGATACGCAGTATTTT.

Only a few counts were recorded for this clonotype. The chain recombines TRBV19 with TRBJ1-1; D ambiguous. The CDR3 is made up of 15 amino acids. Germline V gives CDR1 LNHDA, CDR2 SQIVND (reference sequence). V lost 7 bases to trimming and J lost 0 bases, with 15 bases between them. This CDR3 reads CASIRGGEMNTEAFF. CDR3 nucleotides: TGTGCCAGTATTCGCGGAGGTGAAATGAACACTGAAGCTTTCTTT. Supplemented by reference TRBV19 and TRBJ1-1, the full variable domain reads DGGITQSPKYLFRKEGQNVTLSCEQNLNHDAMYWYRQDPGQGLRLIYYSQIVNDFQKGDIAEGYSVSREKKESFPLTVTSAQKNPTAFYLCASIRGGEMNTEAFFGQGTRLTVV.

Notes on this clonotype: With a much larger clone just one base away, this may be a read error. The V and J genes are TRBV7-9 and TRBJ2-3; D remains unclear. The J call may be in error: the DNA end matches TRBJ1-5 better. Germline V CDR1 and CDR2: SEHNR, FQNEAQ (reference sequence). This CDR3 contains 18 residues. CDR3 in amino acids: CASTATGPILLGTDTQHF. DNA of the CDR3: TGTGCCAGCACCGCGACCGGACCAATCCTTCTGGGCACAGATACGCAGCATTTT.

This clonotype has a count of ten or more. This chain links TRBV28 with TRBJ2-1; TRBD2 matches at 8 bases. In germline, CDR1 is MDHEN, CDR2 SYDVKM. Germline trimming cut 6 bases from V and 2 bases from J; bases unmatched to any gene: 15. CDR3 size: 18 residues. CDR3 in DNA: TGTGCCAGCAGGGGGGGACTAGAGCAGATCTATACCTACAATGAGCAGTTCTTC. Residues: CASRGGLEQIYTYNEQFF.

The CDR3: CASSLAGGDNEQFF. The CDR3 coding sequence is TGTGCCAGCAGTCTAGCGGGAGGGGACAATGAGCAGTTCTTC. This rearrangement joins TRBV6-1 to TRBJ2-1; TRBD2 matches at 12 bases. Trimming at V came to 5 bases and at J to 5 bases, leaving 1 base not matched to a gene. CDR3 size: 14 residues. Germline CDR1 is MNHNS and CDR2 is SASEGT.

In its sample, this clonotype was seen a few times. The chain recombines TRBV4-2 with TRBJ2-6, with a weak D call TRBD2 (5 bases). Per germline, CDR1 LGHNA and CDR2 YNFKEQ. V lost 1 base and J lost 0, with 7 bases in between. The length of the CDR3 is 16 residues. CDR3 nucleotide sequence: TGTGCCAGCAGCCAAGCGGGGTTCTCTGGGGCCAACGTCCTGACTTTC. Its protein is CASSQAGFSGANVLTF.

This clonotype has more than one count but fewer than ten. The V and J genes are TRBV20-1 and TRBJ2-7, with 7 bases fitting TRBD2. The CDR3 runs to 14 residues. V dropped 5 bases and J dropped 1; count of bases not matched to a gene: 8. CDR1 DFQATT and CDR2 SNEGSKA come from the germline V gene (reference sequence). Written as DNA, the CDR3 is TGCAGTGCTTATACTCAGGGACTATCCTACGAGCAGTACTTC. It codes for CSAYTQGLSYEQYF.